This section outlines one T cell receptor (beta chain) sequence together with its context. Its antigen is not identified. V lost 5 bases and J 0 bases, leaving 11 bases between the germline ends. Germline V lookup: CDR1 DFQATT, CDR2 SNEGSKA (reference sequence). This CDR3 has 14 amino acids. These data originate in a study of CD8 T cells in ankylosing spondylitis. Making the TCR beta libraries involved quantitative 5'-RACE with molecular barcodes. TCRdb re-called the 5' RACE reads with MiXCR, one entry per CDR3 protein. The data contain hundreds of thousands of distinct CDR3 sequences, 12% of them seen just once; the ten biggest clones take up just over 0.5%. Findings of the study overall: Prior literature has documented some motif variants in synovial fluid and blood from reactive arthritis. Made up of under 10 highly homologous variants, a TCR beta motif appeared characteristic of ankylosing spondylitis blood. According to the report, clones linked to the disease were significantly enriched in matched synovial fluid samples taken from ankylosing spondylitis patients.

V usage is TRBV20-1 and J usage is TRBJ2-1; no firm D call. The TCR sequence derives from a male donor with ankylosing spondylitis. The specimen sequenced was blood, either unsorted or a sorted T cell fraction (not recorded which). This chain's CDR3 is CSASTESSYNEQFF. For the CDR3, the DNA is TGCAGTGCTTCGACGGAGAGCTCCTACAATGAGCAGTTCTTC.